Listed here is a single T cell receptor (beta chain). The record originates from a study of T cell changes during pregnancy in multiple sclerosis. The V segment lost 4 bases and the J segment 5 bases; nucleotides outside the gene matches: 5. From germline, CDR1 is LNHDA and CDR2 SQIVND (reference sequence). This CDR3 is built from 15 residues. Assay used: immunoSEQ multiplex PCR; TCRdb lists only in-frame clones, some missing. The table includes approximately 50,000 clones, approximately 90% detected once. The sequencing here drew on CD4+ T cells from peripheral blood mononuclear cells, taken after pregnancy. The origin of this receptor is a female donor with multiple sclerosis, enrolled in a pregnancy study. V is TRBV19 and J is TRBJ2-1; TRBD1 matches at 10 bases. In DNA form, the CDR3 reads TGTGCCAGTAGTAGACGGACAGGGGGGGACAATGAGCAGTTCTTC. Its protein product is CASSRRTGGDNEQFF.